This TCR beta chain originates from a study of a mutant IDH1 vaccine in newly diagnosed glioma. With regard to this clone: The target antigen is unknown.

TCRdb's copy holds only in-frame clones and misses some; the assay was immunoSEQ multiplex PCR. Of tens of thousands of clones in the sample, roughly 80% were seen once. The CDR3 runs 14 residues. Trimming pared 4 bases from V and 2 bases from J, leaving 9 bases between. In germline, CDR1 is LNHDA, CDR2 SQIVND (reference sequence). Overall study results and limits: Any relationship between pseudoprogression and changes in top peripheral T cell clonotypes seemed absent.

Time point indicated: week 47, end of study. With topical imiquimod, each dose of the vaccine consisted of 300 ug of mutant IDH1 20-mer peptide. V gene TRBV19 combines with J gene TRBJ1-3; D remains ambiguous. The sample here was PBMCs, taken from a glioma patient whose treatment included an IDH1 peptide vaccine. The receptor was isolated from a man aged 50 to 59 with glioma. The CDR3 DNA is TGTGCCAGTAGTAAAAGCGGAACTGGAAACACCATATATTTT. It codes for CASSKSGTGNTIYF.